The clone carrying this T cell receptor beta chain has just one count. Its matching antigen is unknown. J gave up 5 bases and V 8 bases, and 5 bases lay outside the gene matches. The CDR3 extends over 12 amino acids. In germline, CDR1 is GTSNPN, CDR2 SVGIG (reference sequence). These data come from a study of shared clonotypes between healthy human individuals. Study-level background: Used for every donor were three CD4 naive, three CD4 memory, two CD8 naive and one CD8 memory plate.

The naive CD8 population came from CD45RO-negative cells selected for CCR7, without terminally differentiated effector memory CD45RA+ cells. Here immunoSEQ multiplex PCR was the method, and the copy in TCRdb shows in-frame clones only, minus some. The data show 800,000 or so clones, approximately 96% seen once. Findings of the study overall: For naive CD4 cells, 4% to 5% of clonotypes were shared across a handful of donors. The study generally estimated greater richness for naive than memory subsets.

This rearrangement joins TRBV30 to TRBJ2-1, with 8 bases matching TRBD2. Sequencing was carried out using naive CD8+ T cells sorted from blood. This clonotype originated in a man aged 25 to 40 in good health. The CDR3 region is CAASGSDNEQFF. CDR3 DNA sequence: TGTGCCGCCAGCGGGAGCGACAATGAGCAGTTCTTC.